This TCR beta chain is from a study of blood T cells in healthy people across ages. The CDR3 is 15 amino acids. V was clipped by 6 bases and J by 4 bases; unmatched bases: 5. The donors, aged roughly 6 to 95, were healthy Caucasians from Russia. A second PCR, run for about 6 to 11 cycles, used a sample-barcoded 5' primer plus a J-beta primer mix. Every single cDNA molecule received a tag from a template-switch adaptor with 12 random nucleotides. MiXCR, run by TCRdb on the 5' RACE reads, gives a single entry per CDR3 protein. The table records 980,000 or so distinct CDR3 sequences, 40% to 60% of them present only once. Study outcomes and limitations: CMV status of donors was unknown, possibly confounding expanded clonotype changes. TCR beta diversity per million T cells fell roughly linearly with age.

Comments on this clonotype: No antigen is known for it.

The chain links TRBV12-3 or TRBV12-4 to TRBJ2-3; 12 bases line up with TRBD2. Material for sequencing was blood. The clonotype was recovered from a man aged 25-40 years in good health. The CDR3 sequence: CASRRTSGGSDTQYF. CDR3 sequence (DNA): TGTGCCAGCAGACGCACTAGCGGGGGGTCAGATACGCAGTATTTT.